This T cell receptor (beta chain) stems from a study of T cells of healthy individuals. This clonotype showed up many times. TCRdb ran MiXCR on the 5' RACE reads and lists one entry per CDR3 protein. Of about 57,000 distinct CDR3 sequences listed, 15% to 20% were seen once; the top ten hold about 4.4%. This receptor was obtained from a human donor in good health.

The CDR3 sequence: CASSFKLAGGRNEQFF. Here the CDR3 DNA reads TGCGCCAGCAGCTTCAAATTAGCGGGGGGGCGTAATGAGCAGTTCTTC. The chain joins TRBV5-1 to TRBJ2-1, with 11 bases matching TRBD2. V lost 2 bases to trimming and J lost 7 bases; unmatched junction nucleotides: 8. CDR1 and CDR2 from the germline V gene are SGHRS and YFSETQ. This CDR3 has 16 amino acids.